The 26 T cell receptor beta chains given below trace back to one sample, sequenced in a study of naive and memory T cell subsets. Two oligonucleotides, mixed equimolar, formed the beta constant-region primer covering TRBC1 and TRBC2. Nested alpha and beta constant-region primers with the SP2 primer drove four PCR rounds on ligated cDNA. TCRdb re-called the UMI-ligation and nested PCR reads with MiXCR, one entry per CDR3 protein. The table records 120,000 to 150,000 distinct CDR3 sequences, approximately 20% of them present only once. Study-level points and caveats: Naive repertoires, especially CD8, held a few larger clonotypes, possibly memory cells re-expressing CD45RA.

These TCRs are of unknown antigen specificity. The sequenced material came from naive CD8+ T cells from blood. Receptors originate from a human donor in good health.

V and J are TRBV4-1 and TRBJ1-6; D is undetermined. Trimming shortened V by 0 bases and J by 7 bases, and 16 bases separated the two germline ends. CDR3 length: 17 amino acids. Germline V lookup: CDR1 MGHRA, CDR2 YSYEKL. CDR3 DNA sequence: TGCGCCAGCAGCCAAGAGGGAGACCCCGGAGGAAATTCACCCCTCCACTTT. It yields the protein CASSQEGDPGGNSPLHF.

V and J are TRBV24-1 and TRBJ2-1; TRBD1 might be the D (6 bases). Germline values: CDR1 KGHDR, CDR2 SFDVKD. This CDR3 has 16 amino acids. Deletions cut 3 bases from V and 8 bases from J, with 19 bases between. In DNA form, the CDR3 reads TGTGCCACCAGTGATCTCCGGGACACACACCTAGATGAGCAGTTCTTC. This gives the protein CATSDLRDTHLDEQFF.

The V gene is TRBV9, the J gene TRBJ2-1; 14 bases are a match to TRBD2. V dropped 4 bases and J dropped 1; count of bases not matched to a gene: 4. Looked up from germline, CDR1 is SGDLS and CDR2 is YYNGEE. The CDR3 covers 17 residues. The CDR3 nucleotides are TGTGCCAGCAGCCCCAGACTAGCGGGAGGGTCCTACAATGAGCAGTTCTTC. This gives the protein CASSPRLAGGSYNEQFF.

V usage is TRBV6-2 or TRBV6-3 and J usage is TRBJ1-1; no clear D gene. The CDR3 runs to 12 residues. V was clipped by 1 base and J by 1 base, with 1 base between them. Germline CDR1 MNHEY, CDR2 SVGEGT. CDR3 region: CASSYWNTEAFF. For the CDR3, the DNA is TGTGCCAGCAGTTACTGGAACACTGAAGCTTTCTTT.

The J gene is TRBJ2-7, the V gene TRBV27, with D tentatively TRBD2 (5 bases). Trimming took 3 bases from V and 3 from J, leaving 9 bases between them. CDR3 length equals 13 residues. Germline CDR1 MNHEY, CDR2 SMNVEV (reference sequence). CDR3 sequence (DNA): TGTGCCAGCAGTTTTGGACTGAACTACGAGCAGTACTTC. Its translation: CASSFGLNYEQYF.

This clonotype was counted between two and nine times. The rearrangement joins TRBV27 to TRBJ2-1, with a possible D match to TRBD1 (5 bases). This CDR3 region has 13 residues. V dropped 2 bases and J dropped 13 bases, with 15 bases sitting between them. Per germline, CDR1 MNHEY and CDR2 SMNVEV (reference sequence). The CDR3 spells CASSLGNWTPQFF. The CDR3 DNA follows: TGTGCCAGCAGTTTAGGGAACTGGACACCACAGTTCTTC.

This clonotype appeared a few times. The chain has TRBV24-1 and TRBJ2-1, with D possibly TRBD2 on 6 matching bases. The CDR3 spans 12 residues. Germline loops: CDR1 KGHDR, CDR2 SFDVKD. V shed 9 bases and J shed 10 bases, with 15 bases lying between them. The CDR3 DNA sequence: TGTGCCACCCAGGAGGGCCGGGCCGAGCAGTTCTTC. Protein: CATQEGRAEQFF.

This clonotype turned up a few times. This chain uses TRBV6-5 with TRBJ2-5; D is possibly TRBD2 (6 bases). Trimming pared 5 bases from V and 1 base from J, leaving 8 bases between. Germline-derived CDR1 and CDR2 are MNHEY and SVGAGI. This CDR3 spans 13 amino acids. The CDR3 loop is CASSIAVQETQYF. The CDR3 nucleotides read TGTGCCAGCAGTATAGCGGTCCAAGAGACCCAGTACTTC.

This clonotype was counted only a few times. As DNA, the CDR3 is TGTGCCAGCAGAGGGTCCGAGCAGTACTTC. Its translation is CASRGSEQYF. The chain has TRBV12-3 or TRBV12-4 and TRBJ2-7, with D unresolved. The germline V and J ends were trimmed by 6 bases and 6 bases, with 6 bases remaining between them. The CDR3 is 10 amino acids.

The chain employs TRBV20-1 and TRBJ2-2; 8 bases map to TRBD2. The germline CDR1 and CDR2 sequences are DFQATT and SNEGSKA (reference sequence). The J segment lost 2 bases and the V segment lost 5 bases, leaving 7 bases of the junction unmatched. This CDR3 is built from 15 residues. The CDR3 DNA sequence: TGCAGTGCTGACATAGCGGGGACTAACACCGGGGAGCTGTTTTTT. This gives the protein CSADIAGTNTGELFF.

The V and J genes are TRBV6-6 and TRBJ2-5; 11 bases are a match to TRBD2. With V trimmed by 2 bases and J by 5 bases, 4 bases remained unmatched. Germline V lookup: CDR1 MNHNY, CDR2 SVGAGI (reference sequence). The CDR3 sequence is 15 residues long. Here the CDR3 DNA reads TGTGCCAGCAGTTACGTAGCGGGAGGGCCGGAGACCCAGTACTTC. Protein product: CASSYVAGGPETQYF.

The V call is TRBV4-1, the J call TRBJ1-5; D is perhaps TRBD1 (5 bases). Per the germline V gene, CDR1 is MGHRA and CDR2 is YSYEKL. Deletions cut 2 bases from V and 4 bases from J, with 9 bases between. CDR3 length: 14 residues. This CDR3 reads CASSQQGRNQPQHF. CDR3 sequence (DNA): TGCGCCAGCAGCCAACAGGGCCGAAATCAGCCCCAGCATTTT.

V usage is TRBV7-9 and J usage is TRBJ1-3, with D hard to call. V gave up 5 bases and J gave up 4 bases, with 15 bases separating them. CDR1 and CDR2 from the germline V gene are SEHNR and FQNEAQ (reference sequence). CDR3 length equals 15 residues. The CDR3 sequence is CASSPPGVSGNTIYF. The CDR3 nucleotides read TGTGCCAGCAGCCCGCCCGGGGTATCCGGAAACACCATATATTTT.

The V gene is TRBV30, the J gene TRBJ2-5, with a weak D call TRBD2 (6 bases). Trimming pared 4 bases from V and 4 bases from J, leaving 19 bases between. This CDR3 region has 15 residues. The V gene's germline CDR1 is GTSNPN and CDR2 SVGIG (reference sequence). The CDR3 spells CAWNPAEGLGETQYF. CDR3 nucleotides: TGTGCCTGGAACCCTGCGGAGGGCCTTGGAGAGACCCAGTACTTC.

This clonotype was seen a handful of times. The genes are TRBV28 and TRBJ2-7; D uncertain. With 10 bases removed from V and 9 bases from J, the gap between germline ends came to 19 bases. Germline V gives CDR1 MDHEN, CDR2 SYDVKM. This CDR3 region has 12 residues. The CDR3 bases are TGTGCCACCGGCCTCTGGAGTGGGCCGCAGTACTTC. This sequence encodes CATGLWSGPQYF.

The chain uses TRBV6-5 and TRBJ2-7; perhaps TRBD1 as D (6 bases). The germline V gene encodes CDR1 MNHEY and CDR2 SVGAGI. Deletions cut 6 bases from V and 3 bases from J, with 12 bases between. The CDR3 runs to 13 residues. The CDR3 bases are TGTGCCAGCAGACTGGGACAATTCTACGAGCAGTACTTC. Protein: CASRLGQFYEQYF.

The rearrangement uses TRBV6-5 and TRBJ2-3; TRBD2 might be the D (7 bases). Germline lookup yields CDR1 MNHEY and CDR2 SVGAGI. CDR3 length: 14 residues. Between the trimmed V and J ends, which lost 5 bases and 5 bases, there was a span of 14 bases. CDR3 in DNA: TGTGCCAGCAGTCCAGGACTAGGGGGAGATACGCAGTATTTT. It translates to CASSPGLGGDTQYF.

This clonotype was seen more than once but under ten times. CDR3 nucleotide sequence: TGCAGTGCCAGACTAACAGTCGGCACTGAAGCTTTCTTT. It specifies CSARLTVGTEAFF. This chain links TRBV20-1 with TRBJ1-1; D is uncertain. The V gene lost 6 bases and the J gene lost 4 bases, with 15 bases spanning the gap. The CDR3 contains 13 residues. Germline loops: CDR1 DFQATT, CDR2 SNEGSKA (reference sequence).

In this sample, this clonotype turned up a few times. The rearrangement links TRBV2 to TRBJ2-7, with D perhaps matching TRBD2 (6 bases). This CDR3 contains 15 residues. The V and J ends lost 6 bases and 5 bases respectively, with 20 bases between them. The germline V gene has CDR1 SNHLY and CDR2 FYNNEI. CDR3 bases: TGTGCCAGCAGGGCCTTCACGGGAGAGGGGAACGAGCAGTACTTC. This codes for CASRAFTGEGNEQYF. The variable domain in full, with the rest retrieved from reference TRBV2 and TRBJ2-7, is EPEVTQTPSHQVTQMGQEVILRCVPISNHLYFYWYRQILGQKVEFLVSFYNNEISEKSEIFDDQFSVERPDGSNFTLKIRSTKLEDSAMYFCASRAFTGEGNEQYFGPGTRLTVT.

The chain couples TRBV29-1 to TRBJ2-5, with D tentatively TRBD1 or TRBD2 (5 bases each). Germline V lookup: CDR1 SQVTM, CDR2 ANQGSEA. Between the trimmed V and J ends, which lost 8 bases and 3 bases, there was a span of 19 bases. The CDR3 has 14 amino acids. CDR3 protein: CSTWDPTRKETQYF. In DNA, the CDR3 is TGCAGCACTTGGGACCCTACTAGAAAAGAGACCCAGTACTTC.

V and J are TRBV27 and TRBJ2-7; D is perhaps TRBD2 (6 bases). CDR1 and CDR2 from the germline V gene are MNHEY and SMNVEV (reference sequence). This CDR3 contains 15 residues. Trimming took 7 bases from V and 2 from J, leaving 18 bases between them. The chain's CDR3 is CASNPIGTQPYEQYF. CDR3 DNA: TGTGCCAGCAACCCGATCGGGACTCAACCCTACGAGCAGTACTTC.

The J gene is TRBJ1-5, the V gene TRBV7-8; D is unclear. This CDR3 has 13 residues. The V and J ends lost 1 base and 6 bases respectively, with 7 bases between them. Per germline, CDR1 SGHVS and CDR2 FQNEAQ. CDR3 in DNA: TGTGCCAGCAGCTTAGGGGTTGGTCAGCCCCAGCATTTT. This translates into CASSLGVGQPQHF.

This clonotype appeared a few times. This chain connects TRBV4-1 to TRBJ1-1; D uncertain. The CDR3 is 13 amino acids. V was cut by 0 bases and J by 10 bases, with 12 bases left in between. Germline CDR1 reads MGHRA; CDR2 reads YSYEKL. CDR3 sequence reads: CASSQDGGDRAFF. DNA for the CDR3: TGCGCCAGCAGCCAAGATGGTGGAGACCGAGCTTTCTTT.

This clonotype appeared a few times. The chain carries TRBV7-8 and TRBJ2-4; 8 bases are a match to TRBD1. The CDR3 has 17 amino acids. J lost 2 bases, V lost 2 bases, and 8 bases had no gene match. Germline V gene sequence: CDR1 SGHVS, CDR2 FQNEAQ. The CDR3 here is CASSLLRGLTPKNIQYF. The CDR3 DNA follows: TGTGCCAGCAGCTTACTCAGGGGGCTTACTCCCAAAAACATTCAGTACTTC.

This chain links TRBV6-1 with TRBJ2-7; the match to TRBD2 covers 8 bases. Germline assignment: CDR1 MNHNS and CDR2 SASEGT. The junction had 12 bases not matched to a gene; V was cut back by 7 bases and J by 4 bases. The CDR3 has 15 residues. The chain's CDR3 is CASILSGSGSYEQYF. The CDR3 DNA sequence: TGTGCCAGCATCCTGAGCGGGAGTGGGAGTTACGAGCAGTACTTC.

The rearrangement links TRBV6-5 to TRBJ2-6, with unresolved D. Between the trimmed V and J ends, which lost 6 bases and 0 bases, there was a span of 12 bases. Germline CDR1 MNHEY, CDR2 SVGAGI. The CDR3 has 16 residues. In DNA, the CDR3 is TGTGCCAGCAGCCCCTCCCATCCCTCTGGGGCCAACGTCCTGACTTTC. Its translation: CASSPSHPSGANVLTF.